Presented here are 9 T cell receptor beta chains from one specimen sequenced in a study of blood T cells in healthy people across ages (dated by TCRdb to 2013 to 2016). The method was 5' RACE. Sequencer: Illumina HiSeq 2500. A second PCR of about 6 to 12 cycles was run with a J-beta primer mix and a sample-barcoded 5' primer. The public reads were reanalyzed by TCRdb: fastp trimming at Q25, MiXCR alignment, in-frame beta chains only. Rows are combined by CDR3 protein, so each entry shows the most common genes and DNA. Within this sample are approximately 600,000 distinct CDR3 sequences, with about 53% of them counted one time only. The ten largest make up 30% to 45% of the sample. The sequenced sample consisted of blood. These receptors were taken from a man aged 55 to 70 in good health.

The V call is TRBV24-1, the J call TRBJ2-7, with 7 bases identical to TRBD1. The CDR3 has 17 residues. V was clipped by 1 base and J by 0 bases; unmatched bases: 8. From germline, CDR1 is KGHDR and CDR2 SFDVKD. Here the CDR3 DNA reads TGTGCCACCAGTGATTTAACAGGGGCAAAGAGCTCCTACGAGCAGTACTTC. Protein: CATSDLTGAKSSYEQYF.

This clonotype was counted a few times. CDR3 protein: CATSTTPGLTYEQYF. The CDR3 bases are TGTGCCACCAGCACCACCCCGGGACTAACCTACGAGCAGTACTTC. The chain joins TRBV15 to TRBJ2-7, with 7 bases matching TRBD2. CDR1 and CDR2 (germline): LNHNV, YYDKDF (reference sequence). Trimming removed 4 bases from V and 2 bases from J; junction bases left unmatched: 8. The CDR3 runs 15 residues.

The sample holds a few counts of this clonotype. This rearrangement joins TRBV4-2 to TRBJ2-1; 13 nucleotides line up with TRBD2. With V trimmed by 3 bases and J by 6 bases, 11 bases remained unmatched. This CDR3 is built from 18 residues. The germline gives CDR1 LGHNA, CDR2 YNFKEQ. The CDR3 is CASSQETSGGPGGNEQFF. The CDR3 DNA reads as TGTGCCAGCAGCCAGGAGACTAGCGGGGGGCCGGGGGGCAATGAGCAGTTCTTC.

This clonotype was recorded a few times. The chain links TRBV20-1 to TRBJ2-5; D may be TRBD2 (6 bases). Judging by the DNA end, TRBJ2-7 fits better; the J call may be wrong. In germline, CDR1 is DFQATT, CDR2 SNEGSKA (reference sequence). The CDR3 extends over 17 amino acids. The CDR3 protein is CSARAPGLGKPPYEQYF. The CDR3 nucleotides read TGCAGTGCTAGAGCGCCGGGACTGGGAAAACCTCCCTACGAGCAGTACTTC.

This chain joins TRBV7-2 and TRBJ1-2; 7 bases map to TRBD1. The trim removed 0 bases at V and 4 bases at J, leaving 5 bases unmatched. Germline assignment: CDR1 SGHTA and CDR2 FQGNSA. CDR3 length: 15 residues. Here the CDR3 reads CASSLAGTESYGYTF. Written as DNA, the CDR3 is TGTGCCAGCAGCTTAGCGGGGACAGAAAGCTATGGCTACACCTTC.

This CDR3 reads CATSDPSGGPSSGANVLTF. The CDR3 nucleotides are TGTGCCACCAGTGATCCTTCAGGGGGCCCTAGCTCTGGGGCCAACGTCCTGACTTTC. The chain employs TRBV24-1 and TRBJ2-6, with 8 bases fitting TRBD1. This CDR3 region has 19 residues. Trimming removed 3 bases from V and 0 bases from J; junction bases left unmatched: 9. Germline-derived CDR1 and CDR2 are KGHDR and SFDVKD.

The chain carries TRBV4-2 and TRBJ2-7; 7 nucleotides line up with TRBD2. V dropped 1 base and J dropped 5; count of bases not matched to a gene: 5. Germline V gives CDR1 LGHNA, CDR2 YNFKEQ. The CDR3 consists of 14 residues. CDR3 sequence reads: CASSQGGGFNEQYF. The CDR3 DNA is TGTGCCAGCAGCCAAGGGGGAGGGTTCAACGAGCAGTACTTC.

The gene calls are TRBV7-2 and TRBJ2-3, with TRBD2 matching over 11 bases. J gave up 6 bases and V 6 bases, and 8 bases lay outside the gene matches. The length of the CDR3 is 15 residues. Germline V gives CDR1 SGHTA, CDR2 FQGNSA. The CDR3 here is CASSRLAGRPDTQYF. The CDR3, as DNA: TGTGCCAGCAGTAGACTAGCGGGGAGGCCGGATACGCAGTATTTT.

The chain is built from TRBV15 and TRBJ1-4, with 7 nucleotides matching TRBD1. Germline values: CDR1 LNHNV, CDR2 YYDKDF (reference sequence). The CDR3 totals 15 residues. V was pared by 4 bases and J by 7 bases, with 9 bases of the junction left unmatched. This CDR3 reads CATSMEGARGEKLFF. The CDR3 region has the DNA TGTGCCACCAGCATGGAGGGGGCTCGAGGTGAAAAACTGTTTTTT.